This T cell receptor beta chain was sequenced in a study of blood T cell repertoires in COVID-19. Study context: Acute and convalescent COVID-19 samples came from the United States, Italy and Spain.

V was clipped by 2 bases and J by 5 bases, with 10 bases between them. The CDR3 extends over 13 amino acids. Germline V CDR1 and CDR2: MNHNS, SASEGT. Source study methods: Reference gene primer amplification gave nucleated cell count estimates. The assay was immunoSEQ multiplex PCR, and TCRdb's table has in-frame clones only and misses some. The V and J calls and clone size are taken from that table; D and trimming were inferred from the DNA. The sample lists approximately 130,000 clones, 80% to 90% occurring once. Material for sequencing was peripheral blood. The TCR was taken from a man aged 50 to 59 with active COVID-19. The chain joins TRBV6-1 to TRBJ2-7, with a weak D call TRBD1 (6 bases). DNA of the CDR3: TGTGCCAGCAGTGAATTATGGGGGCACGAGCAGTACTTC. Its translation is CASSELWGHEQYF.